These 21 T cell receptor beta chains were all obtained from the same sample, sequenced in a study of T cell responses to AZD1222 COVID-19 vaccine (dated by TCRdb to about 2021). The library came from the immunoSEQ multiplex PCR assay. Held by TCRdb, this immuneACCESS table contains in-frame sequences only and omits some clones. Under half of the omission traces to an unresolved V gene where checked; the cause of the rest is unknown. This sample comprises some 140,000 clones, roughly nine tenths of them detected only once. The ten top clones hold about 5.1% of the sample. The sample's time point label is to be understood as: baseline before first vaccination. According to the study, the label for this sample's treatment or condition signals: meningococcal conjugate vaccine given as trial control. The source material was peripheral blood, sampled on day 0 of MenACWY control vaccination. The receptors stem from an adult in good health.

The chain employs TRBV5-1 and TRBJ1-1, with D possibly matching TRBD1 (5 bases). V gave up 0 bases and J gave up 6 bases, with 21 bases separating them. The V gene's germline CDR1 is SGHRS and CDR2 YFSETQ. This CDR3 is built from 17 residues. CDR3 in amino acids: CASSLDYGGGSSPEAFF. CDR3 DNA sequence: TGCGCCAGCAGCTTGGACTATGGGGGGGGTAGCTCCCCTGAAGCTTTCTTT. Together with reference TRBV5-1 and TRBJ1-1, the CDR3 gives the full variable domain: KAGVTQTPRYLIKTRGQQVTLSCSPISGHRSVSWYQQTPGQGLQFLFEYFSETQRNKGNFPGRFSGRQFSNSRSEMNVSTLELGDSALYLCASSLDYGGGSSPEAFFGQGTRLTVV.

This clone was counted only a few times. J is TRBJ1-6 and V is TRBV3-1 (or the pseudogene TRBV3-2), with D unclear. The CDR3 has 16 amino acids. V shed 0 bases and J shed 8 bases, with 14 bases lying between them. The germline CDR1 and CDR2 sequences are LGHDT and YNNKEL (reference sequence). The CDR3 sequence is CASSQDWAEGYSPLHF. The DNA of the CDR3 is TGTGCCAGCAGCCAAGATTGGGCAGAAGGATATTCACCCCTCCACTTT.

A single count supports this clone. The J gene is TRBJ2-7, the V gene TRBV14, with D possibly being TRBD1 (6 bases). Deletions cut 0 bases from V and 2 bases from J, with 8 bases between. CDR1 is SGHDN, CDR2 FVKESK, per germline. The CDR3 sequence is 14 residues long. This chain's CDR3 is CASSQETGPYEQYV. As DNA, the CDR3 is TGTGCCAGCAGCCAAGAAACAGGGCCCTACGAGCAGTACGTC.

In this sample, this clone turned up once. The rearrangement uses TRBV15 and TRBJ1-2; 7 nucleotides line up with TRBD1. V lost 1 base and J lost 4; bases outside the gene matches: 0. Germline-derived CDR1 and CDR2 are LNHNV and YYDKDF (reference sequence). The CDR3 runs to 13 residues. The CDR3 nucleotides are TGTGCCACCAGCAGAGGACAGGGCTATGGCTACACCTTC. Its protein product is CATSRGQGYGYTF.

V and J are TRBV7-2 and TRBJ2-1; maybe TRBD2 (5 bases). Trimming removed 0 bases from V and 3 bases from J, with 9 bases in between. This CDR3 contains 15 residues. Germline CDR1 and CDR2: SGHTA and FQGNSA. The CDR3 loop is CASSLAVGVYNEQFF. For the CDR3, the DNA is TGTGCCAGCAGCTTAGCGGTGGGAGTCTACAATGAGCAGTTCTTC.

The chain combines TRBV12-3 or TRBV12-4 with TRBJ1-2, with D maybe TRBD1 (5 bases). Trimming left V 6 bases short and J 1 base short, with 6 bases between. CDR3 length: 12 amino acids. CDR3 loop: CASSQGNYGYTF. CDR3 sequence (DNA): TGTGCCAGCAGCCAGGGTAACTATGGCTACACCTTC.

This chain uses TRBV5-4 with TRBJ2-1, with D uncertain. Trimming left V 4 bases short and J 9 bases short, with 11 bases between. This CDR3 spans 12 amino acids. The germline V gene has CDR1 SGHNT and CDR2 YYREEE (reference sequence). The CDR3 nucleotides read TGTGCCAGCAGCCGACCCCCGGTTGAGCAGTTCTTC. It yields the protein CASSRPPVEQFF. Drawing the rest from reference TRBV5-4 and TRBJ2-1, the complete variable domain is ETGVTQSPTHLIKTRGQQVTLRCSSQSGHNTVSWYQQALGQGPQFIFQYYREEENGRGNFPPRFSGLQFPNYSSELNVNALELDDSALYLCASSRPPVEQFFGPGTRLTVL.

This rearrangement joins TRBV7-6 to TRBJ2-3; a possible D gene is TRBD2 (6 bases). Looked up from germline, CDR1 is SGHVS and CDR2 is FNYEAQ. The CDR3 sequence is 14 residues long. Trimming left V 6 bases short and J 2 bases short, with 12 bases between. CDR3 region: CASSLAGPTDTQYF. CDR3 nucleotides: TGTGCCAGCAGTTTGGCGGGGCCCACAGATACGCAGTATTTT.

The genes are TRBV6-5 and TRBJ1-6; no clear D gene. The CDR3 contains 15 residues. Germline CDR1 is MNHEY and CDR2 is SVGAGI. Trimming removed 7 bases from V and 6 bases from J, with 16 bases in between. The CDR3 DNA reads TGTGCCAGCATTCTCGGGGTCAGCCTTAATTCACCCCTCCACTTT. Its protein product is CASILGVSLNSPLHF.

The chain joins TRBV19 to TRBJ1-2; the match to TRBD1 covers 10 bases. This CDR3 has 15 residues. The germline V gene has CDR1 LNHDA and CDR2 SQIVND (reference sequence). V lost 3 bases to trimming and J lost 0 bases; unmatched junction nucleotides: 1. CDR3 in DNA: TGTGCCAGTAGTATCGGGACAGGGGCTAACTATGGCTACACCTTC. It yields the protein CASSIGTGANYGYTF.

V gene TRBV10-2 combines with J gene TRBJ2-1, with no clear D. Germline V lookup: CDR1 WSHSY, CDR2 SAAADI. V lost 4 bases and J 15 bases, leaving 16 bases between the germline ends. The CDR3 contains 12 residues. CDR3 nucleotides: TGCGCCAGCAGTGTGGTGCTTAAGAAAGGGTTCTTC. Amino acids: CASSVVLKKGFF.

The chain couples TRBV27 to TRBJ2-7; D is perhaps TRBD1 (5 bases). The germline gives CDR1 MNHEY, CDR2 SMNVEV (reference sequence). V was cut by 1 base and J by 5 bases, with 12 bases left in between. The CDR3 loop spans 14 amino acids. The CDR3 here is CASSLYPRADEQYV. CDR3 nucleotides: TGTGCCAGCAGTTTATACCCCAGGGCGGACGAGCAGTACGTC.

This rearrangement joins TRBV10-3 to TRBJ2-3; 9 bases line up with TRBD1. The trim removed 8 bases at V and 3 bases at J, leaving 9 bases unmatched. Looked up from germline, CDR1 is ENHRY and CDR2 is SYGVKD. The CDR3 runs to 15 residues. CDR3 in DNA: TGTGCCATCGGATTGGGACAGGGAGGGACAGATACGCAGTATTTT. The encoded protein is CAIGLGQGGTDTQYF.

The V gene is TRBV20-1, the J gene TRBJ1-5; TRBD1 is a possible D gene (5 bases). V lost 0 bases, J lost 9 bases, and 6 bases lay in between. This CDR3 contains 11 residues. Germline V lookup: CDR1 DFQATT, CDR2 SNEGSKA (reference sequence). The chain's CDR3 is CSARDTGPQHF. The CDR3 nucleotides are TGCAGTGCTAGAGATACAGGGCCCCAGCATTTT.

The V and J genes are TRBV6-1 and TRBJ1-3; tentatively, D is TRBD1 (6 bases). V was trimmed by 4 bases and J by 0 bases, leaving 22 bases between them. Looked up from germline, CDR1 is MNHNS and CDR2 is SASEGT. This CDR3 spans 19 amino acids. The CDR3 is CASSVPSGQFRSSGNTIYF. For the CDR3, the DNA is TGTGCCAGCAGTGTCCCAAGCGGACAGTTTCGAAGCTCTGGAAACACCATATATTTT.

This clone has just a few counts. The chain carries TRBV19 and TRBJ1-1; D remains unclear. The V gene lost 6 bases and the J gene lost 0 bases, with 8 bases spanning the gap. The CDR3 sequence is 13 residues long. Germline loops: CDR1 LNHDA, CDR2 SQIVND (reference sequence). Here the CDR3 DNA reads TGTGCCAGTAGGCAGTCCCTGAACACTGAAGCTTTCTTT. It translates to CASRQSLNTEAFF. The full variable domain, completed using reference TRBV19 and TRBJ1-1, is DGGITQSPKYLFRKEGQNVTLSCEQNLNHDAMYWYRQDPGQGLRLIYYSQIVNDFQKGDIAEGYSVSREKKESFPLTVTSAQKNPTAFYLCASRQSLNTEAFFGQGTRLTVV.

V usage is TRBV2 and J usage is TRBJ1-6; possibly TRBD1 for D (6 bases). The germline V and J ends were trimmed by 3 bases and 13 bases, with 13 bases remaining between them. CDR3 length: 13 amino acids. Germline V lookup: CDR1 SNHLY, CDR2 FYNNEI. Here the CDR3 DNA reads TGTGCCAGCAGTGAGGGCGGCCAGGGGCCCCTCCACTTT. Translated: CASSEGGQGPLHF. Filled out from reference TRBV2 and TRBJ1-6, the complete variable domain reads EPEVTQTPSHQVTQMGQEVILRCVPISNHLYFYWYRQILGQKVEFLVSFYNNEISEKSEIFDDQFSVERPDGSNFTLKIRSTKLEDSAMYFCASSEGGQGPLHFGNGTRLTVT.

The table lists this clone with a few counts. The V gene is TRBV9, the J gene TRBJ2-1; TRBD2 aligns across 9 bases. V shed 3 bases, J shed 4 bases, and the junction held 5 bases outside the gene matches. CDR1 is SGDLS and CDR2 is YYNGEE in the germline V gene. The CDR3 is 15 amino acids. The CDR3 bases are TGTGCCAGCAGCGCGCGGGAGGGGGCTTACAATGAGCAGTTCTTC. This encodes CASSAREGAYNEQFF.

V gene TRBV29-1 combines with J gene TRBJ2-7, with 7 bases identical to TRBD1. CDR1 SQVTM and CDR2 ANQGSEA come from the germline V gene. With V trimmed by 0 bases and J by 8 bases, 7 bases remained unmatched. The CDR3 is 13 residues long. For the CDR3, the DNA is TGCAGCGTTGAAGACGACAGGGACCTCAAGCAGTACTTC. Translation gives CSVEDDRDLKQYF.

This sequence joins TRBV20-1 and TRBJ2-7; D remains unclear. The CDR3 totals 13 residues. V was clipped by 3 bases and J by 2 bases, with 11 bases between them. Germline V gene lookup returns CDR1 DFQATT and CDR2 SNEGSKA (reference sequence). CDR3 sequence reads: CSASGPLPYEQYF. The CDR3 DNA sequence: TGCAGTGCTAGTGGGCCACTTCCCTACGAGCAGTACTTC.

CDR3 in DNA: TGTGCCAGCAGTATCGGGACAGGGATTGGGGGCTACACCTTC. This gives the protein CASSIGTGIGGYTF. J is TRBJ1-2 and V is TRBV27; 9 bases align to TRBD1. From germline, CDR1 is MNHEY and CDR2 SMNVEV (reference sequence). The length of the CDR3 is 14 residues. Trimming took 5 bases from V and 8 from J; bases not matched to a gene: 9.